This T cell receptor (beta chain) was obtained from a study of vaccination and CD4 T cells after COVID-19. Across the study: According to the study, participants were given two doses of BNT162b2 or mRNA-1273 vaccine. Cells were stimulated with overlapping spike peptides from SARS-CoV-2, HCoV-NL63, HCoV-OC43 and HCoV-229E. Overall study findings and caveats: Spike mono-reactivity was shown by 304 of 307 vaccine-specific clones in convalescent patients.

Stated treatment: roughly 10-day PBMC culture with coronavirus spike peptide pools or control peptides (ViraFEST assay). Germline V gene lookup returns CDR1 MNHEY and CDR2 SVGEGT. The CDR3 is made up of 16 amino acids. To note about this clonotype: Its antigen is as yet unknown.

Cultured CD4+ T cells had their DNA profiled by the Oncomine TCR Beta short-read assay. CD4+ T cells were cultured, and genomic DNA was extracted from them. MiXCR was run by TCRdb on the PCR reads, yielding one entry per CDR3 protein. Of 11,000 or so distinct CDR3 sequences listed, around 40% are singletons. The sample taken for sequencing was CD4+ T cells from blood, cultured in vitro. The clonotype originates from a human donor who had recovered from COVID-19. The genes are TRBV6-2 or TRBV6-3 and TRBJ2-1; D perhaps matches TRBD2 (5 bases). TRBJ2-7 explains the end of the DNA better; the J call may be wrong. The CDR3 nucleotides are TGTGCCAGCAGTTTGTACGGGCTGGGGAGAAGCTCCGAGCAGTACTTC. Protein sequence: CASSLYGLGRSSEQYF.